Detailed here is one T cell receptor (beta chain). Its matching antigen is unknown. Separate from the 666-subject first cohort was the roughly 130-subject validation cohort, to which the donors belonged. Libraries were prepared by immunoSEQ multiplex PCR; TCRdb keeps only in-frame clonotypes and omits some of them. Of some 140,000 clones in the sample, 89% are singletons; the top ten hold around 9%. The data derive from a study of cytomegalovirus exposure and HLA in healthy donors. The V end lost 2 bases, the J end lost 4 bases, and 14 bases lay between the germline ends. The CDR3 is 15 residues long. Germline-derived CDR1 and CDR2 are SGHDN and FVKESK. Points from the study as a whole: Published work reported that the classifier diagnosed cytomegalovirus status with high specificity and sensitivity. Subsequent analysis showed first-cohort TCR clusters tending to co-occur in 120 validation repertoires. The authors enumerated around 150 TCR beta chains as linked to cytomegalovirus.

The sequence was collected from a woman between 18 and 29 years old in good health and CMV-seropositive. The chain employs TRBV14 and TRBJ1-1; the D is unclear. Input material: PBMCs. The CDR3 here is CASSQLNSRGTEAFF. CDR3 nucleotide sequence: TGTGCCAGCAGCCAACTTAATAGCCGGGGCACTGAAGCTTTCTTT. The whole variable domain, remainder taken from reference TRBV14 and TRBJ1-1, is EAGVTQFPSHSVIEKGQTVTLRCDPISGHDNLYWYRRVMGKEIKFLLHFVKESKQDESGMPNNRFLAERTGGTYSTLKVQPAELEDSGVYFCASSQLNSRGTEAFFGQGTRLTVV.